The clone carrying this T cell receptor beta chain has ten or more counts. The antigen is unknown. This sample stems from a study of molecular identifiers for immune sequencing clone quantification. Study findings and constraints: Shared barcodes on identical TCR molecules could underestimate the sizes of highly expanded clones.

TCRdb ran MiXCR on the PCR reads and lists one entry per CDR3 protein. The data hold about half a million distinct CDR3 sequences, with 25% observed a single time. Germline V CDR1 and CDR2: LGHNA, YSLEER. The CDR3 length is 14 residues. V was clipped by 1 base and J by 4 bases; unmatched bases: 3. The clonotype was recovered from a human donor in good health. Some libraries in this study had Jurkat cell RNA spiked in. The sample taken for sequencing was naive CD8+ T cells from blood, with Jurkat cell RNA spiked in. Subset specified: FACS-sorted CD8+CD4-CCR7+CD45RA+ naive T cells. The chain recombines TRBV4-3 with TRBJ2-7; TRBD2 agrees at 8 bases. The CDR3 spells CASSQAGLGYEQYF. CDR3 DNA sequence: TGCGCCAGCAGCCAAGCGGGACTAGGGTACGAGCAGTACTTC.